This TCR beta chain was identified during a study of blood T cell repertoires in COVID-19. Trimming removed 10 bases from V and 4 bases from J, with 18 bases in between. Germline CDR1 is SNHLY and CDR2 is FYNNEI. The CDR3 has 14 amino acids. Sequencing was performed with immunoSEQ multiplex PCR; in TCRdb, only in-frame clones are kept and a portion is missing. The sample lists 390,000 or so clones, 80% to 90% seen once, with 0.95% to 1.1% in the top ten. The rearrangement links TRBV2 to TRBJ2-3; D remains unclear. The receptor's source is a man younger than 35 who had recovered from COVID-19. The sample was PBMCs or T cells enriched from blood (not recorded which). The CDR3 region is CAKIDRGGSDTQYF. The DNA of the CDR3 is TGTGCCAAAATTGACCGAGGTGGCTCAGATACGCAGTATTTT.